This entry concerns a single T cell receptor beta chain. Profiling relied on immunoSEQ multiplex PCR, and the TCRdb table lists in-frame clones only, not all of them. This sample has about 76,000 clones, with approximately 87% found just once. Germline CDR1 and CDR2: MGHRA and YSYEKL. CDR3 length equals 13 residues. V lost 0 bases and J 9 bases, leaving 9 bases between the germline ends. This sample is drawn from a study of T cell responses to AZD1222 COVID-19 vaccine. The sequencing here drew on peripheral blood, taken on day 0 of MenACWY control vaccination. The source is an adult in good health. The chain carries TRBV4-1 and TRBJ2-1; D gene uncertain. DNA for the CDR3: TGCGCCAGCAGCCAAGATTGGCTGCCTGAGCAGTTCTTC. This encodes CASSQDWLPEQFF.